These 25 T cell receptor beta chains came from one sample sequenced in a study of beta chain features in type 1 diabetes. Whole-study findings and limits: Significant though moderate, a shortening of TCRB CDR3s appeared in all four CD4+ subsets of Type 1 diabetes patients.

What these receptors recognize is not known. Every bit of the isolated RNA underwent reverse transcription, so sequencing read expressed TCRB transcripts. Sequenced by immunoSEQ multiplex PCR; TCRdb stores in-frame clones only, minus some. The profile shows 600,000 to 750,000 clones, 9.5% to 15% of them singletons. The sample was naive CD4+ T cells from blood. These receptors were taken from a young man with type 1 diabetes.

The J gene is TRBJ2-7, the V gene TRBV7-9, with D maybe TRBD1 (6 bases). The CDR3 sequence is 14 residues long. The germline V gene has CDR1 SEHNR and CDR2 FQNEAQ (reference sequence). Trimming left V 0 bases short and J 3 bases short, with 9 bases between. The CDR3 coding sequence is TGTGCCAGCAGCTTAGCAGGACAGAACTACGAGCAGTACTTC. Its translation: CASSLAGQNYEQYF.

V is TRBV2 and J is TRBJ1-6, with 7 bases that match TRBD1. This CDR3 contains 14 residues. The germline gives CDR1 SNHLY, CDR2 FYNNEI. The V segment lost 10 bases and the J segment 9 bases; nucleotides outside the gene matches: 12. The CDR3 DNA reads as TGTGCCACCACTGGGGGGACAGTCGGTTCACCCCTCCACTTT. Translating gives CATTGGTVGSPLHF.

The chain has TRBV7-2 and TRBJ2-3, with 9 bases that match TRBD2. CDR3 length equals 15 residues. Germline assignment: CDR1 SGHTA and CDR2 FQGNSA. Unmatched junction bases numbered 3, after V lost 4 bases and J lost 1 base. Here the CDR3 reads CASSWASGGTDTQYF. The CDR3 DNA reads as TGTGCCAGCAGCTGGGCTAGCGGGGGCACAGATACGCAGTATTTT.

This clone was picked up a small number of times. The chain couples TRBV15 to TRBJ1-1; a weak D match, TRBD1 (5 bases). CDR3 length: 14 amino acids. Trimming removed 4 bases at V and 10 bases at J, with 19 bases between. Germline V lookup: CDR1 LNHNV, CDR2 YYDKDF (reference sequence). DNA of the CDR3: TGTGCCACCAGCAATCGCCCCTCACAGGCTGGAGCTTTCTTT. Protein sequence: CATSNRPSQAGAFF.

CDR3 sequence (DNA): TGTGCCAGCAGCCGGTCCAGCCGGGAGACTGAAGCTTTCTTT. Amino acid sequence: CASSRSSRETEAFF. The chain couples TRBV4-2 to TRBJ1-1; D is uncertain. CDR1 and CDR2 from the germline V gene are LGHNA and YNFKEQ. V shed 4 bases and J shed 5 bases, with 14 bases lying between them. The CDR3 extends over 14 amino acids.

J is TRBJ1-2 and V is TRBV29-1; D remains unclear. Germline lookup yields CDR1 SQVTM and CDR2 ANQGSEA. V lost 3 bases to trimming and J lost 8 bases, with 13 bases between them. The length of the CDR3 is 12 residues. The CDR3 bases are TGCAGCGTTGACAGGCTGGGGTGGGGCTACACCTTC. It translates to CSVDRLGWGYTF.

This clone was observed a few times. This rearrangement joins TRBV27 to TRBJ2-3; weak D call: TRBD1 (6 bases). Germline CDR1 reads MNHEY; CDR2 reads SMNVEV (reference sequence). The CDR3 contains 18 residues. Trimming removed 5 bases from V and 1 base from J, with 22 bases in between. CDR3 nucleotides: TGTGCCAGCAGTCCCGATCATTTTCCCAGGGGCGGCACAGATACGCAGTATTTT. Amino acids: CASSPDHFPRGGTDTQYF.

This clone was seen a few times. The CDR3 is CASSQDNGANTGELFF. The CDR3 nucleotides are TGTGCCAGCAGCCAAGATAACGGGGCGAACACCGGGGAGCTGTTTTTT. V is TRBV14 and J is TRBJ2-2; D is possibly TRBD2 (5 bases). The CDR3 spans 16 residues. The V gene's germline CDR1 is SGHDN and CDR2 FVKESK. V lost 0 bases and J 0 bases, leaving 8 bases between the germline ends.

This clone was observed a few times. The chain recombines TRBV14 with TRBJ1-1; no clear D. Germline V CDR1 and CDR2: SGHDN, FVKESK. The CDR3 sequence is 14 residues long. The V end was cut by 2 bases, the J end by 0 bases, with 7 bases between. The CDR3 sequence is CASSQLRVNTEAFF. The DNA for the CDR3 is TGTGCCAGCAGCCAACTAAGGGTGAACACTGAAGCTTTCTTT.

This clone was seen a handful of times. The V gene is TRBV29-1, the J gene TRBJ2-2; D possibly uses TRBD1 or TRBD2 (5 bases each). The CDR3 is 14 amino acids. V dropped 4 bases and J dropped 5 bases, with 14 bases sitting between them. Germline assignment: CDR1 SQVTM and CDR2 ANQGSEA. CDR3 nucleotide sequence: TGCAGCGTTGTTTTCGGGGCGCAGACCGGGGAGCTGTTTTTT. Translation: CSVVFGAQTGELFF.

At least ten counts were recorded for this clone. The gene calls are TRBV7-9 and TRBJ2-1, with a possible D match to TRBD2 (5 bases). Germline loops: CDR1 SEHNR, CDR2 FQNEAQ (reference sequence). V was trimmed by 2 bases and J by 7 bases, leaving 9 bases between them. The CDR3 is 13 amino acids. This CDR3 is CASSLSTRNEQFF. The CDR3 DNA sequence: TGTGCCAGCAGCTTAAGTACTAGAAATGAGCAGTTCTTC.

The rearrangement links TRBV7-2 to TRBJ2-4, with 7 nucleotides matching TRBD1. Germline CDR1 SGHTA, CDR2 FQGNSA. The ends lost 4 bases at V and 8 bases at J; junction bases unmatched: 8. The CDR3 loop spans 14 amino acids. Written as DNA, the CDR3 is TGTGCCAGCAGCTCCAGACAGGGAGATGACATTCAGTACTTC. Translation gives CASSSRQGDDIQYF.

This clone was observed a few times. The genes are TRBV29-1 and TRBJ2-5; 9 bases are shared with TRBD1. The CDR3 is made up of 14 amino acids. The V and J ends lost 7 bases and 2 bases, in that order; junction bases with no gene match: 8. The germline gives CDR1 SQVTM, CDR2 ANQGSEA. The CDR3 protein is CSETGGSGQETQYF. CDR3 DNA sequence: TGCAGCGAAACAGGGGGCTCGGGGCAAGAGACCCAGTACTTC.

This clone came up a few times. The CDR3 sequence is CASSLGVYGYTF. The CDR3 region has the DNA TGTGCCAGCAGCTTAGGGGTCTATGGCTACACCTTC. This chain connects TRBV7-2 to TRBJ1-2; D gene uncertain. Deletions cut 1 base from V and 4 bases from J, with 4 bases between. Germline values: CDR1 SGHTA, CDR2 FQGNSA. CDR3 length equals 12 residues. The full variable domain, in which reference TRBV7-2 and TRBJ1-2 provide the parts outside the CDR3, is GAGVSQSPSNKVTEKGKDVELRCDPISGHTALYWYRQSLGQGLEFLIYFQGNSAPDKSGLPSDRFSAERTGGSVSTLTIQRTQQEDSAVYLCASSLGVYGYTFGSGTRLTVV.

The V gene is TRBV4-3, the J gene TRBJ1-2, with D hard to call. This CDR3 is built from 16 residues. Between the trimmed V and J ends, which lost 0 bases and 0 bases, there was a span of 11 bases. Per the germline V gene, CDR1 is LGHNA and CDR2 is YSLEER. The chain's CDR3 is CASSQEARGANYGYTF. The CDR3 nucleotides read TGCGCCAGCAGCCAAGAGGCCCGTGGGGCTAACTATGGCTACACCTTC.

J is TRBJ2-3 and V is TRBV18, with D unresolved. The CDR3 consists of 13 residues. Deletions cut 5 bases from V and 6 bases from J, with 12 bases between. Germline V lookup: CDR1 KGHSH, CDR2 LQKENI. The CDR3 DNA follows: TGTGCCAGCTCAACGGGTGAAGCGGATACGCAGTATTTT. It yields the protein CASSTGEADTQYF.

V and J are TRBV5-1 and TRBJ2-3; no clear D gene. The length of the CDR3 is 13 residues. V lost 1 base to trimming and J lost 1 base, with 4 bases between them. Germline-derived CDR1 and CDR2 are SGHRS and YFSETQ. The CDR3 region has the DNA TGCGCCAGCAGCTTGAGGGGCACAGATACGCAGTATTTT. Amino acids: CASSLRGTDTQYF.

The chain links TRBV29-1 to TRBJ1-2; D not certain. Germline CDR1 reads SQVTM; CDR2 reads ANQGSEA. Trimming took 3 bases from V and 9 from J, leaving 8 bases between them. This CDR3 contains 10 residues. The CDR3 loop is CSVEVGSYTF. The DNA of the CDR3 is TGCAGCGTTGAGGTGGGGAGCTACACCTTC.

This clone has more than one count but fewer than ten. Other DNA sequences in this sample translate to the same CDR3. V usage is TRBV18 and J usage is TRBJ2-7; 9 nucleotides match TRBD2. The CDR3 runs 14 residues. CDR1 and CDR2 (germline): KGHSH, LQKENI. V trimming: 3 bases; J trimming: 1 base; junction bases outside the gene matches: 1. CDR3 loop: CASSPSGGSYEQYF. In nucleotides, the CDR3 is TGTGCCAGCTCACCGAGCGGGGGGTCCTACGAGCAGTACTTC.

This clone occurred a few times. The chain is built from TRBV14 and TRBJ2-1; 8 bases fit TRBD2. Germline V gene data show CDR1 as SGHDN and CDR2 as FVKESK. CDR3 length: 17 amino acids. The ends lost 1 base at V and 4 bases at J; junction bases unmatched: 9. The CDR3 DNA reads as TGTGCCAGCAGCCAAGCCGCCACTAGCGGCGCTTACAATGAGCAGTTCTTC. Amino acid sequence: CASSQAATSGAYNEQFF. Based on the CDR3 plus reference TRBV14 and TRBJ2-1, the full variable domain is EAGVTQFPSHSVIEKGQTVTLRCDPISGHDNLYWYRRVMGKEIKFLLHFVKESKQDESGMPNNRFLAERTGGTYSTLKVQPAELEDSGVYFCASSQAATSGAYNEQFFGPGTRLTVL.

This clone turned up a few times. This sequence joins TRBV7-9 and TRBJ1-1; possible D gene TRBD1, 5 bases. This CDR3 spans 14 amino acids. V lost 5 bases and J 12 bases, leaving 22 bases between the germline ends. Looked up from germline, CDR1 is SEHNR and CDR2 is FQNEAQ (reference sequence). CDR3 residues: CASSHNQGRVLSFF. In DNA, the CDR3 is TGTGCCAGCAGCCACAACCAGGGACGGGTTCTATCTTTCTTT.

The sample holds a few counts of this clone. The chain employs TRBV5-6 and TRBJ2-7; D is possibly TRBD1 (7 bases). The CDR3 is made up of 16 amino acids. Germline lookup yields CDR1 SGHDT and CDR2 YYEEEE. V lost 3 bases to trimming and J lost 2 bases, with 18 bases between them. This chain's CDR3 is CASSWGDSLSTYEQYF. The CDR3 nucleotides read TGTGCCAGCAGCTGGGGGGACAGTCTATCGACCTACGAGCAGTACTTC.

This chain uses TRBV7-2 with TRBJ2-7, with D unresolved. The CDR3 length is 14 residues. V was pared by 4 bases and J by 0 bases, with 10 bases between. CDR1 is SGHTA, CDR2 FQGNSA, per germline. In nucleotides, the CDR3 is TGTGCCAGCAGCTCGACTGGGCTCTCCTACGAGCAGTACTTC. Its protein is CASSSTGLSYEQYF.

The J gene is TRBJ1-2, the V gene TRBV5-6; D remains unclear. CDR3 length equals 14 residues. The germline V gene encodes CDR1 SGHDT and CDR2 YYEEEE. The V end was cut by 5 bases, the J end by 4 bases, with 15 bases between. CDR3 in DNA: TGTGCCAGCAGGGATACTACAGAGTTCTATGGCTACACCTTC. Its protein product is CASRDTTEFYGYTF.

The chain combines TRBV25-1 with TRBJ1-2, with D tentatively TRBD1 (5 bases). Germline V CDR1 and CDR2: MGHDK, SYGVNS. The CDR3 has 12 amino acids. The V gene lost 6 bases and the J gene lost 5 bases, with 10 bases spanning the gap. CDR3 loop: CASSFGTYGYTF. The CDR3 region has the DNA TGTGCCAGCAGCTTTGGGACTTATGGCTACACCTTC.